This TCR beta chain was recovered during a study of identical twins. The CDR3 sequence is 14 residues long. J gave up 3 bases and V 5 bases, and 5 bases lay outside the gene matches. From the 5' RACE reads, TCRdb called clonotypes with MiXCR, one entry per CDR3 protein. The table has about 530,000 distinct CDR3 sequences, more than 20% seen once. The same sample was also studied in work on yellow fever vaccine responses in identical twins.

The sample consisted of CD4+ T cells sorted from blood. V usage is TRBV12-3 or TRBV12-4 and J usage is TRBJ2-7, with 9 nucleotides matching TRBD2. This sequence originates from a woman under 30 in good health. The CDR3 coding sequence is TGTGCCAGCAGTCCCGGGACTAGCTTCTACGAGCAGTACTTC. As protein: CASSPGTSFYEQYF.